This T cell receptor beta chain was captured in a study of T cell changes during pregnancy in multiple sclerosis. The V gene's germline CDR1 is MNHEY and CDR2 SMNVEV (reference sequence). The CDR3 covers 13 residues. With V trimmed by 3 bases and J by 6 bases, 5 bases remained unmatched. The table came from immunoSEQ multiplex PCR; TCRdb's copy has only in-frame clones and leaves some out. The table includes approximately 62,000 clones, 93% detected once. This sequence joins TRBV27 and TRBJ2-7, with 7 positions matching TRBD1. This TCR came from a female donor with multiple sclerosis, enrolled in a pregnancy study. Sequenced material: CD8+ T cells from peripheral blood mononuclear cells, taken in the second trimester of pregnancy. The CDR3 loop reads CASSFFRTGEQYF. The CDR3, as DNA: TGTGCCAGCAGTTTCTTCCGGACAGGCGAGCAGTACTTC.